One and the same sample provided the 2 T cell receptor beta chains below, sequenced in a study of T cell responses to AZD1222 COVID-19 vaccine. The data were produced by immunoSEQ multiplex PCR, yet TCRdb's version contains in-frame clones alone and is incomplete. The sample shows approximately 190,000 clones, approximately 90% of them seen only once. The sequences come from peripheral blood, collected 28 days after the second dose of the MenACWY control vaccine. These receptors originate from an adult who received the MenACWY meningococcal vaccine as a control.

This rearrangement joins TRBV18 to TRBJ2-1; TRBD1 agrees at 10 bases. The germline CDR1 and CDR2 sequences are KGHSH and LQKENI. The V and J ends lost 7 bases and 6 bases, in that order; junction bases with no gene match: 6. The CDR3 has 14 residues. DNA of the CDR3: TGTGCCAGCTGGGACAGGGGCGTAACCAATGAGCAGTTCTTC. It is translated as CASWDRGVTNEQFF.

The rearrangement links TRBV3-1 (or the pseudogene TRBV3-2) to TRBJ2-1; TRBD1 agrees at 9 bases. V gave up 5 bases and J gave up 7 bases; unmatched junction bases: 6. Germline loops: CDR1 LGHDT, CDR2 YNNKEL (reference sequence). CDR3 size: 14 residues. In DNA form, the CDR3 reads TGTGCCAGCAGCGACGACAGGGGGAGAAATGAGCAGTTCTTC. Residues: CASSDDRGRNEQFF.